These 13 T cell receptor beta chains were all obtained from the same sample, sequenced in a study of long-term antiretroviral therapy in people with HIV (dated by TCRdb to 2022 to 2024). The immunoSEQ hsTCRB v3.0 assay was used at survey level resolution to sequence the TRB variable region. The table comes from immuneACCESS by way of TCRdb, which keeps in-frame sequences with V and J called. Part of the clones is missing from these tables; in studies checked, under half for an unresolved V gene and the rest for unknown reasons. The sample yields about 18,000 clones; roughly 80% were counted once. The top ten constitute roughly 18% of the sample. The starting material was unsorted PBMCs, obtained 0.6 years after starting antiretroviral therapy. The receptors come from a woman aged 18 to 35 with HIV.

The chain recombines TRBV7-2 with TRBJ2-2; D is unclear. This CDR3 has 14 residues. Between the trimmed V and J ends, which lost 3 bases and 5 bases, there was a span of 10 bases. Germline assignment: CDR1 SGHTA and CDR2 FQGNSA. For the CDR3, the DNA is TGTGCCAGCAGCTTCCTCCAAGGGACCGGGGAGCTGTTTTTT. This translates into CASSFLQGTGELFF.

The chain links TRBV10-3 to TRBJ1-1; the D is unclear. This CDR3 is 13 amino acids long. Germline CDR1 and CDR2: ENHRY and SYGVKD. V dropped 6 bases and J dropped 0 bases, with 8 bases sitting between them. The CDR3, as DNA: TGTGCCATCAGAAATCAGATGAACACTGAAGCTTTCTTT. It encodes CAIRNQMNTEAFF.

The CDR3 DNA follows: TGTGCCAGCAGCCTCGTGGACGACGAGCAGTACTTC. Residues: CASSLVDDEQYF. This chain links TRBV7-9 with TRBJ2-7; D is uncertain. The V end lost 5 bases, the J end lost 5 bases, and 10 bases lay between the germline ends. Germline lookup yields CDR1 SEHNR and CDR2 FQNEAQ (reference sequence). CDR3 length: 12 amino acids.

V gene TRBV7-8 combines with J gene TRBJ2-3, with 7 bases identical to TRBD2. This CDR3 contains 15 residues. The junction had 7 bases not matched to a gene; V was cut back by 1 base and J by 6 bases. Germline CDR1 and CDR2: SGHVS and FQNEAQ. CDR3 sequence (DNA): TGTGCCAGCAGCTTAGGGCTAGCGCGGGGGGATACGCAGTATTTT. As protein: CASSLGLARGDTQYF.

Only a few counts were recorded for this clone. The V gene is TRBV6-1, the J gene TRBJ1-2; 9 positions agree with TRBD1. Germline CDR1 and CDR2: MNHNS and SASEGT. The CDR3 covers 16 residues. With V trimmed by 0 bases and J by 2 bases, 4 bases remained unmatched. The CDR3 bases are TGTGCCAGCAGTGAAGCTCCCGGGACAGGGAACTATGGCTACACCTTC. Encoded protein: CASSEAPGTGNYGYTF.

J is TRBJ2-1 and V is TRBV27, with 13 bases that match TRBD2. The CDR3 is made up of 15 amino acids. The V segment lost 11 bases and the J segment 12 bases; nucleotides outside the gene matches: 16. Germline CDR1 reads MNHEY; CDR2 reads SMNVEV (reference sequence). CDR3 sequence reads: CASRAGTSGVGGQFF. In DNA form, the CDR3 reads TGTGCCTCTAGAGCCGGGACTAGCGGGGTAGGGGGGCAGTTCTTC.

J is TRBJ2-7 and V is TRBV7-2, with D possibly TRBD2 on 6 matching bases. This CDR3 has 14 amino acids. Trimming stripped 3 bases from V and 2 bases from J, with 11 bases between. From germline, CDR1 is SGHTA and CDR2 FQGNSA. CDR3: CASSFGAGTYEQYF. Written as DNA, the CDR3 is TGTGCCAGCAGCTTCGGGGCGGGGACCTACGAGCAGTACTTC.

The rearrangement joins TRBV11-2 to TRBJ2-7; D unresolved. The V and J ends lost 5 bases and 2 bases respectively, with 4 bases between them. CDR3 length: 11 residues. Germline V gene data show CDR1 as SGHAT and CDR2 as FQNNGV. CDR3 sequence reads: CASSQAYEQYF. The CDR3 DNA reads TGTGCCAGCAGCCAGGCCTACGAGCAGTACTTC. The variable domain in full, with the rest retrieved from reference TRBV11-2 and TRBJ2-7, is EAGVAQSPRYKIIEKRQSVAFWCNPISGHATLYWYQQILGQGPKLLIQFQNNGVVDDSQLPKDRFSAERLKGVDSTLKIQPAKLEDSAVYLCASSQAYEQYFGPGTRLTVT.

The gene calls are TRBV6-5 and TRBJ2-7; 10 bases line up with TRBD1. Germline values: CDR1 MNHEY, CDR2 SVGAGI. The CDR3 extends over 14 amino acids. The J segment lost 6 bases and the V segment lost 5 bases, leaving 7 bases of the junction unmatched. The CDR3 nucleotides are TGTGCCAGCAGTCGAGACAGGGGGCGCCGCGAGCAGTACTTC. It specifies CASSRDRGRREQYF.

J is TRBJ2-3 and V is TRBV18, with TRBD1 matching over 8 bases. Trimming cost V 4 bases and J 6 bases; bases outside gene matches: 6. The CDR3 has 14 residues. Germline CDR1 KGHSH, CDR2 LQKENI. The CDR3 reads CASSQTGGTDTQYF. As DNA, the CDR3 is TGTGCCAGCTCACAAACAGGGGGGACGGATACGCAGTATTTT.

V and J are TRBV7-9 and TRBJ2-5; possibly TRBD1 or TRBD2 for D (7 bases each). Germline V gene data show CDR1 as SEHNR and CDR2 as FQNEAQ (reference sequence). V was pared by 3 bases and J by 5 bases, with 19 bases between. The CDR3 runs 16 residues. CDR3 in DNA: TGTGCCAGCAGCTTGTGGCGAGGGAGGGGGCCCGAGACCCAGTACTTC. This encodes CASSLWRGRGPETQYF.

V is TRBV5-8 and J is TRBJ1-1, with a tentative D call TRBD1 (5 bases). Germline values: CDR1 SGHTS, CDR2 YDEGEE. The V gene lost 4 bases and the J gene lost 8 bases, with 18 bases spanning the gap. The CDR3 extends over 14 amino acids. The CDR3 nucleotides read TGTGCCAGCAGCCCGGGACCCCCCGCGGGGGAAGCTTTCTTT. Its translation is CASSPGPPAGEAFF.

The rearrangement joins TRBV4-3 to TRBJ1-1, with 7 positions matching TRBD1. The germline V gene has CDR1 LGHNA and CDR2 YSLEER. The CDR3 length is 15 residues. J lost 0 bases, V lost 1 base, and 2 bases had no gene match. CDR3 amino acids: CASSQAGQMNTEAFF. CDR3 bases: TGCGCCAGCAGCCAAGCGGGACAGATGAACACTGAAGCTTTCTTT.